This T cell receptor (beta chain) came from a study of blood T cell repertoires in COVID-19 (dated by TCRdb to 2018 to 2021). In terms of the full investigation: The collaborator samples originated in the United States, Italy and Spain and spanned the acute and convalescent phases of COVID-19. HLA class I and class II types, where available, came from metadata supplied by the sample provider rather than from assay-based typing. Nearly every sample came with metadata listing a de-identified subject ID, COVID-19 status, age in years and sex. Samples were obtained from the ongoing ImmuneRACE study (first 160 participants) and from roughly 1,300 subjects provided by 6 global collaborators. The repertoires were released in a freely available public database intended as a resource for research on the immune response to SARS-CoV-2. The prospective study material was composed of cDNA or gDNA derived from T cells, B-cell-depleted T cells, or PBMCs. Subjects who had been exposed to COVID-19, were actively infected with it, or had recovered from it provided the deeply sampled blood TCRbeta repertoires that made up the dataset.

Participants in the prospective study were enrolled through a virtual design, were aged roughly 18 to 100 years, and lived in roughly 24 United States geographic areas. In the prospective study, cohorts were assigned on the basis of participant-reported clinical history obtained from a screening survey and a study questionnaire. In the prospective study, whole blood, serum and a nasopharyngeal or oropharyngeal swab were collected from each participant by mobile phlebotomists. Prospective study participants could optionally give additional blood draws and questionnaires over a roughly 2-month period. Prospective study blood samples were shipped either frozen or at room temperature before DNA extraction. Comments on this clone: The antigen this receptor binds is unknown. No base quality information exists; no much larger clone differs at one position.

Overall results and qualifications from the work: Clinical and demographic metadata were provided uncurated, with the amount varying by source and participant.

The CDR3, from cysteine to phenylalanine, totals 11 residues. Only CDR3 DNA is held: 33 bases, read in frame from base 1. V lost 7 bases and J lost 9 bases; the stretch between them is 12 bases long. Looking up the germline V gene yields CDR1 MDHEN and CDR2 SYDVKM. TCRbeta CDR3 regions were amplified from genomic DNA using the immunoSEQ Assay, a bias-controlled multiplex PCR. Processing in the source paper ran as follows. The number of nucleated cells in each sample was estimated by amplification of reference gene primers within the assay. To quantify the absolute abundance of each unique TCRbeta CDR3 rearrangement, sequence reads were collapsed and filtered. For each sample, productive Simpson clonality was calculated as the square root of Simpson's diversity index over productive rearrangements. TCRdb holds this immuneACCESS table with in-frame rearrangements only. Some clones are missing; in checked studies, unresolved V genes explain under half, and the rest has no known cause. V and J calls and clone size are copied from that table; D and trimming were computed from the DNA. For this sample the table gives around 190,000 clones, of which under 80% were detected only once. The ten largest clones add up to roughly 17% of the sample.

The clonotype originates from a woman aged 45-59 years with acute COVID-19. This receptor chain uses TRBV28 and TRBJ1-1; the D gene assignment is ambiguous. The sequenced sample was PBMCs or T cells enriched from blood (not recorded which). The CDR3 protein is CASKREQKAFF. The DNA reads as follows: TGTGCCAGCAAAAGGGAGCAAAAAGCTTTCTTT. With all but the CDR3 taken from the reference TRBV28 and TRBJ1-1 genes, the full variable domain is: DVKVTQSSRYLVKRTGEKVFLECVQDMDHENMFWYRQDPGLGLRLIYFSYDVKMKEKGDIPEGYSVSREKKERFSLILESASTNQTSMYLCASKREQKAFFGQGTRLTVV.